This TCR beta chain appears in the sequencing data of a study of blood T cell repertoires in COVID-19. Study background: Nucleic acid was either cDNA or gDNA, and it came from T cells, B-cell-depleted T cells, or PBMCs.

Data came from immunoSEQ multiplex PCR; TCRdb stores just in-frame clones and leaves some out. The sample records roughly 250,000 clones, around 87% being singletons. Per the germline V gene, CDR1 is SGHTA and CDR2 is FQGTGA. V was shortened by 5 bases and J by 2 bases, with 5 bases between the two germline ends. This CDR3 comprises 12 residues. Material: PBMCs or T cells enriched from blood (not recorded which). This sequence joins TRBV7-3 and TRBJ2-3; no firm D call. The origin of this receptor is a woman aged 45-65 years who had recovered from COVID-19. CDR3 bases: TGTGCCAGCAGCCAAAACACAGATACGCAGTATTTT. It yields the protein CASSQNTDTQYF.